The 32 T cell receptor beta chains listed next were all sequenced from one sample in a study of blood T cells in healthy people across ages. Through a sample-barcoded 5' primer and a J-beta primer mix, a second PCR was run for about 7 to 12 cycles. TCRdb independently ran MiXCR on the 5' RACE reads; one entry per CDR3 protein. The data contain 750,000 to 950,000 distinct CDR3 sequences, about 27% of them seen just once; the ten biggest clones take up roughly 10%. Another study also made use of these data, one on T cells of mothers and their children.

The sample taken for sequencing was blood. Receptors were obtained from a woman aged 40 to 55 in good health.

There are a few counts of this clonotype. CDR3 region: CASSVDGYSNQPQHF. In nucleotides, the CDR3 is TGTGCCAGCAGCGTAGATGGGTACAGCAATCAGCCCCAGCATTTT. V is TRBV9 and J is TRBJ1-5; D is uncertain. Between the trimmed V and J ends, which lost 0 bases and 1 base, there was a span of 8 bases. The CDR3 sequence is 15 residues long. Germline V lookup: CDR1 SGDLS, CDR2 YYNGEE. The full variable domain, its missing parts supplied by reference TRBV9 and TRBJ1-5, is DSGVTQTPKHLITATGQRVTLRCSPRSGDLSVYWYQQSLDQGLQFLIQYYNGEERAKGNILERFSAQQFPDLHSELNLSSLELGDSALYFCASSVDGYSNQPQHFGDGTRLSIL.

The J gene is TRBJ2-7, the V gene TRBV28; D is possibly TRBD1 (5 bases). Germline lookup yields CDR1 MDHEN and CDR2 SYDVKM. This CDR3 contains 14 residues. The V end was cut by 6 bases, the J end by 2 bases, with 14 bases between. DNA for the CDR3: TGTGCCAGCAGGGGGCCGGACCAAACCTACGAGCAGTACTTC. It translates to CASRGPDQTYEQYF.

J is TRBJ2-1 and V is TRBV28; D not resolved. The J call may be incorrect, as the DNA end agrees better with TRBJ2-7. Germline V gene sequence: CDR1 MDHEN, CDR2 SYDVKM. The CDR3 covers 11 residues. The CDR3: CASRSLTGQYF. For the CDR3, the DNA is TGTGCCAGCAGATCCCTAACCGGGCAGTACTTC.

In this sample, this clonotype turned up a few times. This rearrangement joins TRBV4-3 to TRBJ2-7, with D tentatively TRBD1 or TRBD2 (5 bases each). There are 15 residues in the CDR3. The V and J ends lost 4 bases and 7 bases respectively, with 20 bases between them. Per germline, CDR1 LGHNA and CDR2 YSLEER. CDR3 region: CASSPSPDTQREQYF. CDR3 in DNA: TGCGCCAGCAGCCCAAGTCCGGACACCCAGCGGGAGCAGTACTTC.

In this sample, this clonotype turned up a few times. V usage is TRBV6-1 and J usage is TRBJ2-1, with D possibly being TRBD1 (5 bases). In germline, CDR1 is MNHNS, CDR2 SASEGT. The V end lost 2 bases, the J end lost 6 bases, and 11 bases lay between the germline ends. This CDR3 region has 14 residues. DNA for the CDR3: TGTGCCAGCAGTGAAACCTCCACAGGCAATGAGCAGTTCTTC. Its protein product is CASSETSTGNEQFF.

The chain uses TRBV18 and TRBJ2-7, with a tentative D call TRBD2 (6 bases). Between the trimmed V and J ends, which lost 6 bases and 0 bases, there was a span of 12 bases. Germline CDR1 KGHSH, CDR2 LQKENI. CDR3 size: 14 residues. The CDR3 DNA reads as TGTGCCAGCTCTGGGACTCTAAGCTCCTACGAGCAGTACTTC. Its translation is CASSGTLSSYEQYF.

This clonotype has ten or more counts. The gene calls are TRBV7-2 and TRBJ2-7; D is unresolved. Trimming took 5 bases from V and 0 from J, leaving 11 bases between them. This CDR3 contains 14 residues. CDR1 SGHTA and CDR2 FQGNSA come from the germline V gene. The CDR3 spells CASSELGDSYEQYF. In DNA, the CDR3 is TGTGCCAGCAGCGAGCTAGGAGACTCCTACGAGCAGTACTTC. Filled out from reference TRBV7-2 and TRBJ2-7, the complete variable domain reads GAGVSQSPSNKVTEKGKDVELRCDPISGHTALYWYRQSLGQGLEFLIYFQGNSAPDKSGLPSDRFSAERTGGSVSTLTIQRTQQEDSAVYLCASSELGDSYEQYFGPGTRLTVT.

The chain uses TRBV10-3 and TRBJ2-5; tentatively, D is TRBD2 (5 bases). CDR3 size: 14 residues. V lost 5 bases and J 2 bases, leaving 12 bases between the germline ends. Germline CDR1 ENHRY, CDR2 SYGVKD. The CDR3 here is CAISQASSQETQYF. For the CDR3, the DNA is TGTGCCATCAGTCAGGCTAGCTCACAAGAGACCCAGTACTTC.

The sample holds a few counts of this clonotype. CDR3 nucleotide sequence: TGTGCCAGCAGCTCGGACAGGGGACTGGCCTACAATGAGCAGTTCTTC. Its translation is CASSSDRGLAYNEQFF. The rearrangement links TRBV5-6 to TRBJ2-1; 9 nucleotides line up with TRBD1. Per the germline V gene, CDR1 is SGHDT and CDR2 is YYEEEE. The trim removed 3 bases at V and 2 bases at J, leaving 6 bases unmatched. This CDR3 region has 16 residues.

The chain has TRBV3-1 and TRBJ2-3; D is ambiguous. Germline V gives CDR1 LGHDT, CDR2 YNNKEL (reference sequence). Trimming took off 0 bases at V and 5 bases at J, with 18 bases between the two ends. The CDR3 runs to 17 residues. CDR3 DNA sequence: TGTGCCAGCAGCCAAGATGTCGCAGTCCGAGGTGGAGATACGCAGTATTTT. This sequence encodes CASSQDVAVRGGDTQYF.

The sample holds one count of this clonotype. The rearrangement joins TRBV12-3 or TRBV12-4 to TRBJ1-6; a possible D gene is TRBD1 (6 bases). V lost 6 bases and J lost 9, with 9 bases in between. CDR3 length: 12 residues. The CDR3 DNA is TGTGCCAGCAGGGCGGACAGTTCACCCCTCCACTTT. Amino acids: CASRADSSPLHF.

The CDR3 sequence is CSASDRCYEQYF. CDR3 nucleotide sequence: TGCAGTGCTTCCGACAGGTGCTACGAGCAGTACTTC. The chain couples TRBV20-1 to TRBJ2-5; D might be TRBD1 (6 bases). The better agreement between TRBJ2-7 and the DNA end casts doubt on the J call. Germline V gene sequence: CDR1 DFQATT, CDR2 SNEGSKA (reference sequence). The CDR3 runs to 12 residues.

A few counts support this clonotype. This chain links TRBV7-9 with TRBJ2-7; the D is unclear. Trimming removed 10 bases at V and 0 bases at J, with 10 bases between. The CDR3 runs to 12 residues. Germline assignment: CDR1 SEHNR and CDR2 FQNEAQ (reference sequence). The CDR3 loop reads CAIASSSYEQYF. The CDR3 nucleotides are TGTGCCATTGCGTCGAGCTCCTACGAGCAGTACTTC.

This rearrangement joins TRBV9 to TRBJ2-3; 10 bases line up with TRBD2. Germline assignment: CDR1 SGDLS and CDR2 YYNGEE. CDR3 length equals 15 residues. V gave up 3 bases and J gave up 2 bases; unmatched junction bases: 3. Written as DNA, the CDR3 is TGTGCCAGCAGCGGTAGCGGGGGGTTCACAGATACGCAGTATTTT. Protein product: CASSGSGGFTDTQYF.

In DNA form, the CDR3 reads TGTGCCAGCAGCCCTCAAAACCGACAGGGGAATGAAGCTTTCTTT. It is translated as CASSPQNRQGNEAFF. V gene TRBV6-2 or TRBV6-3 combines with J gene TRBJ1-1, with 8 bases matching TRBD1. CDR1 is MNHEY and CDR2 is SVGEGT in the germline V gene. This CDR3 is built from 15 residues. J lost 7 bases, V lost 6 bases, and 13 bases had no gene match.

Concerning this clonotype: A single base separates this from a much larger clone, so it may be a read error. The chain combines TRBV5-1 with TRBJ2-5, with a tentative D call TRBD1 (6 bases). CDR1 and CDR2 (germline): SGHRS, YFSETQ. The CDR3 is 14 residues long. Trimming left V 8 bases short and J 4 bases short, with 18 bases between. CDR3 region: CARTRAIRGETQYF. DNA of the CDR3: TGCGCCAGAACAAGGGCTATCAGGGGAGAGACCCAGTACTTC.

At least ten counts were recorded for this clonotype. This chain joins TRBV7-2 and TRBJ2-1; 11 bases are shared with TRBD2. Trimming cost V 5 bases and J 9 bases; bases outside gene matches: 9. The CDR3 length is 15 residues. Germline lookup yields CDR1 SGHTA and CDR2 FQGNSA. As DNA, the CDR3 is TGTGCCAGCAGCGCCATAGCGGGGGGGCAAAGTGAGCAGTTCTTC. Translating it yields CASSAIAGGQSEQFF.

This clonotype was seen more than once but under ten times. This may be a read error: a much more frequent sequence differs by one nucleotide. The rearrangement uses TRBV10-3 and TRBJ2-7; perhaps TRBD2 as D (5 bases). Germline V gives CDR1 ENHRY, CDR2 SYGVKD. The length of the CDR3 is 11 residues. V was shortened by 6 bases and J by 3 bases, with 6 bases between the two germline ends. The CDR3 coding sequence is TGTGCCATCAGGGAGGACTACGAGCAGTACTTC. Residues: CAIREDYEQYF.

This clonotype was seen at least ten times. The V gene is TRBV9, the J gene TRBJ1-3; D remains ambiguous. CDR1 SGDLS and CDR2 YYNGEE come from the germline V gene. The V gene lost 0 bases and the J gene lost 0 bases, with 7 bases spanning the gap. This CDR3 has 15 residues. CDR3 region: CASSVEGNSGNTIYF. The CDR3, as DNA: TGTGCCAGCAGCGTAGAGGGCAACTCTGGAAACACCATATATTTT.

This clonotype was observed a few times. The genes are TRBV20-1 and TRBJ1-2, with D perhaps matching TRBD1 (5 bases). Trimming removed 8 bases from V and 7 bases from J, with 20 bases in between. Germline V gene data show CDR1 as DFQATT and CDR2 as SNEGSKA (reference sequence). The CDR3 extends over 13 amino acids. CDR3 DNA sequence: TGCAGTCCTGCTAACGGGGCATGGTTTGGCTACACCTTC. It encodes CSPANGAWFGYTF.

This clonotype has a handful of counts. The V gene is TRBV5-1, the J gene TRBJ2-2; D not certain. V was clipped by 5 bases and J by 1 base, with 12 bases between them. Germline lookup yields CDR1 SGHRS and CDR2 YFSETQ. The CDR3 loop spans 15 amino acids. The CDR3 DNA sequence: TGCGCCAGCAGATTCCGGACGGAGAACACCGGGGAGCTGTTTTTT. It encodes CASRFRTENTGELFF.

This clonotype was counted many times. This chain links TRBV20-1 with TRBJ2-3, with D uncertain. The CDR3 length is 14 residues. Germline loops: CDR1 DFQATT, CDR2 SNEGSKA (reference sequence). Trimming took 8 bases from V and 1 from J, leaving 16 bases between them. This CDR3 is CSTLTPLGTDTQYF. The CDR3 nucleotides are TGCAGTACTTTGACTCCTCTAGGCACAGATACGCAGTATTTT.

This rearrangement joins TRBV5-1 to TRBJ2-1; 8 nucleotides align to TRBD2. The germline CDR1 and CDR2 sequences are SGHRS and YFSETQ. The CDR3 spans 18 residues. The trim removed 1 base at V and 0 bases at J, leaving 9 bases unmatched. For the CDR3, the DNA is TGCGCCAGCAGCTTGTTTAGCGGGACCTCCCGCTCCTACAATGAGCAGTTCTTC. This gives the protein CASSLFSGTSRSYNEQFF.

The V gene is TRBV27, the J gene TRBJ2-7; D may be TRBD1 or TRBD2 (5 bases each). Germline CDR1 reads MNHEY; CDR2 reads SMNVEV (reference sequence). Deletions cut 0 bases from V and 2 bases from J, with 8 bases between. The CDR3 has 14 residues. CDR3 residues: CASSLSWGPYEQYF. The DNA of the CDR3 is TGTGCCAGCAGTTTATCGTGGGGACCCTACGAGCAGTACTTC.

V usage is TRBV24-1 and J usage is TRBJ2-5, with D hard to call. Trimming took 0 bases from V and 0 from J, leaving 13 bases between them. Germline CDR1 reads KGHDR; CDR2 reads SFDVKD. CDR3 length equals 17 residues. The CDR3 nucleotides are TGTGCCACCAGTGATTTGCCGGTTCGACAAAACCAAGAGACCCAGTACTTC. It codes for CATSDLPVRQNQETQYF.

This clonotype occurred a few times. A much larger clonotype is one base distant, so this may be a read error. In DNA, the CDR3 is TGTGCCAGCAACGTAGACGAGGGGCATGAGCAGTTCTTC. Its translation: CASNVDEGHEQFF. The J gene is TRBJ2-1, the V gene TRBV9, with D perhaps assigned TRBD1 or TRBD2 (5 bases each). CDR3 length: 13 amino acids. Germline V gives CDR1 SGDLS, CDR2 YYNGEE.

The gene calls are TRBV7-6 and TRBJ1-2, with D unresolved. With 1 base removed from V and 0 bases from J, the gap between germline ends came to 9 bases. Germline V lookup: CDR1 SGHVS, CDR2 FNYEAQ. This CDR3 contains 15 residues. CDR3 bases: TGTGCCAGCAGCTTAGACCCAGCCCCTAACTATGGCTACACCTTC. It codes for CASSLDPAPNYGYTF.

This clonotype was picked up many times. The V gene is TRBV10-3, the J gene TRBJ1-2; 7 bases map to TRBD1. Germline V CDR1 and CDR2: ENHRY, SYGVKD. The CDR3 is 13 residues long. Trimming took 8 bases from V and 4 from J; bases not matched to a gene: 7. In DNA, the CDR3 is TGTGCCATCGCGGAGGGGGCTAGCTATGGCTACACCTTC. Translating it yields CAIAEGASYGYTF.

V usage is TRBV6-5 and J usage is TRBJ1-5; TRBD1 might be the D (6 bases). The CDR3 spans 15 residues. The germline gives CDR1 MNHEY, CDR2 SVGAGI. V shed 0 bases and J shed 5 bases, with 11 bases lying between them. The CDR3: CASSYSVSGDQPQHF. CDR3 DNA sequence: TGTGCCAGCAGTTACTCGGTATCAGGGGATCAGCCCCAGCATTTT.

Ten or more counts support this clonotype. The V and J genes are TRBV7-2 and TRBJ1-1, with D uncertain. Trimming shortened V by 3 bases and J by 1 base, and 6 bases separated the two germline ends. CDR3 length: 13 residues. CDR1 and CDR2 from the germline V gene are SGHTA and FQGNSA. The CDR3 DNA is TGTGCCAGCAGCTTGGCGTGGAACACTGAAGCTTTCTTT. Its protein is CASSLAWNTEAFF.

The chain combines TRBV2 with TRBJ2-7; 9 bases match TRBD1. The germline CDR1 and CDR2 sequences are SNHLY and FYNNEI. The length of the CDR3 is 15 residues. Trimming at V came to 2 bases and at J to 4 bases, leaving 6 bases not matched to a gene. DNA for the CDR3: TGTGCCAGCAGTGAAAGGACAGGGGCTACTTACGAGCAGTACTTC. Its translation: CASSERTGATYEQYF.

CDR3 nucleotide sequence: TGTGCCAGCAGTGAGTCAGGGGGCTTTTCACCCCTCCACTTT. It encodes CASSESGGFSPLHF. The chain links TRBV2 to TRBJ1-6; 8 bases agree with TRBD1. Germline CDR1 reads SNHLY; CDR2 reads FYNNEI. CDR3 length: 14 amino acids. J was trimmed by 9 bases and V by 3 bases; bases with no gene match: 4.